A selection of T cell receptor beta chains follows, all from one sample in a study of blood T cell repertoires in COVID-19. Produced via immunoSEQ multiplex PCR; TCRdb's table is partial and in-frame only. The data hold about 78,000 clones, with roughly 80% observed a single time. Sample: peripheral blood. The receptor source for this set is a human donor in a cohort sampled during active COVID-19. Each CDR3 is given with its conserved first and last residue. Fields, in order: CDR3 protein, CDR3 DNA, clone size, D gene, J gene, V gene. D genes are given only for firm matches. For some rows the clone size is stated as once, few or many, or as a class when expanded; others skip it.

cdr3_aa: CASTPTGGYGYTF
cdr3_nt: TGTGCCAGCACCCCGACAGGGGGATATGGCTACACCTTC
clone_size: once
d_call: TRBD1
j_call: TRBJ1-2
v_call: TRBV27

cdr3_aa: CASRDLRTGGEQPQHF
cdr3_nt: TGTGCCAGCAGGGACCTCCGGACAGGGGGCGAGCAGCCCCAGCATTTT
clone_size: -
d_call: TRBD1
j_call: TRBJ1-5
v_call: TRBV4-1

cdr3_aa: CASSASGYEQYF
cdr3_nt: TGTGCCAGCAGCGCCAGCGGTTACGAGCAGTACTTC
clone_size: -
d_call: -
j_call: TRBJ2-7
v_call: TRBV7-2

cdr3_aa: CASSPESLGYGYTF
cdr3_nt: TGTGCCAGCAGTCCGGAGTCACTGGGCTATGGCTACACCTTC
clone_size: -
d_call: -
j_call: TRBJ1-2
v_call: TRBV2

cdr3_aa: CASSPSGGAEETQYF
cdr3_nt: TGTGCCAGCAGCCCTAGCGGGGGGGCCGAAGAGACCCAGTACTTC
clone_size: -
d_call: TRBD2
j_call: TRBJ2-5
v_call: TRBV5-5

cdr3_aa: CATRRGTGDNSPLHF
cdr3_nt: TGTGCCACCAGACGAGGGACAGGGGATAATTCACCCCTCCACTTT
clone_size: -
d_call: TRBD1
j_call: TRBJ1-6
v_call: TRBV10-3

cdr3_aa: CASSYQPGTAETQYF
cdr3_nt: TGTGCCAGCAGCTATCAACCCGGGACAGCAGAGACCCAGTACTTC
clone_size: -
d_call: TRBD1
j_call: TRBJ2-5
v_call: TRBV6-5

cdr3_aa: CASSKGENVLTF
cdr3_nt: TGTGCCAGCTCAAAGGGGGAGAACGTCCTGACTTTC
clone_size: -
d_call: -
j_call: TRBJ2-6
v_call: TRBV18

cdr3_aa: CATCPRTSGSTDTQYF
cdr3_nt: TGTGCCACCTGCCCCCGGACTAGCGGTAGCACAGATACGCAGTATTTT
clone_size: -
d_call: TRBD2
j_call: TRBJ2-3
v_call: TRBV15

cdr3_aa: CASSLTSAQETQYF
cdr3_nt: TGCGCCAGCAGCTTGACTAGCGCCCAAGAGACCCAGTACTTC
clone_size: -
d_call: TRBD2
j_call: TRBJ2-5
v_call: TRBV5-1

cdr3_aa: CASSQQGAHNQPQHF
cdr3_nt: TGTGCCAGCAGTCAACAGGGGGCCCACAATCAGCCCCAGCATTTT
clone_size: -
d_call: TRBD1
j_call: TRBJ1-5
v_call: TRBV2

cdr3_aa: CASSRLDRDGGGYTF
cdr3_nt: TGCGCCAGCAGCCGCCTCGACAGGGATGGGGGTGGCTACACCTTC
clone_size: few
d_call: TRBD1
j_call: TRBJ1-2
v_call: TRBV4-3

cdr3_aa: CASSSQGLDEKLFF
cdr3_nt: TGTGCCAGCAGTTCTCAGGGTCTTGATGAAAAACTGTTTTTT
clone_size: -
d_call: -
j_call: TRBJ1-4
v_call: TRBV5-4

cdr3_aa: CATLNRGNNSPLHF
cdr3_nt: TGTGCCACCCTGAACAGGGGGAATAATTCACCCCTCCACTTT
clone_size: -
d_call: TRBD1
j_call: TRBJ1-6
v_call: TRBV5-4

cdr3_aa: CASSLLAGGQETQYF
cdr3_nt: TGTGCCAGCAGTTTATTAGCGGGGGGCCAAGAGACCCAGTACTTC
clone_size: -
d_call: TRBD2
j_call: TRBJ2-5
v_call: TRBV27

cdr3_aa: CASSSAGTVNTEAFF
cdr3_nt: TGTGCCAGCAGTTCGGCCGGGACAGTGAACACTGAAGCTTTCTTT
clone_size: few
d_call: TRBD1
j_call: TRBJ1-1
v_call: TRBV28

cdr3_aa: CASSSGQMSSYEQYF
cdr3_nt: TGTGCCAGCAGCTCGGGACAGATGAGCTCCTACGAGCAGTACTTC
clone_size: -
d_call: TRBD1
j_call: TRBJ2-7
v_call: TRBV5-4

cdr3_aa: CASSLLTSGAEKTQYF
cdr3_nt: TGTGCCAGCAGCTTGCTTACTAGCGGGGCCGAAAAGACCCAGTACTTC
clone_size: -
d_call: TRBD2
j_call: TRBJ2-5
v_call: TRBV11-2

cdr3_aa: CASSLAWGVYGYTF
cdr3_nt: TGTGCCAGCAGCTTGGCCTGGGGGGTCTATGGCTACACCTTC
clone_size: -
d_call: -
j_call: TRBJ1-2
v_call: TRBV5-8

cdr3_aa: CASNPFRGRNTEAFF
cdr3_nt: TGTGCCAGCAACCCTTTCAGGGGGCGGAACACTGAAGCTTTCTTT
clone_size: once
d_call: TRBD1
j_call: TRBJ1-1
v_call: TRBV3-1/TRBV3-2

cdr3_aa: CASSLFAGGRTNEKLFF
cdr3_nt: TGCGCCAGCAGCTTGTTCGCAGGGGGAAGAACTAATGAAAAACTGTTTTTT
clone_size: -
d_call: TRBD1
j_call: TRBJ1-4
v_call: TRBV5-1

cdr3_aa: CASSPQGSRETQYF
cdr3_nt: TGTGCCAGCTCACCTCAGGGATCGCGGGAGACCCAGTACTTC
clone_size: -
d_call: -
j_call: TRBJ2-5
v_call: TRBV18

cdr3_aa: CASRPGDLYSNQPQHF
cdr3_nt: TGCGCCAGCAGGCCAGGGGACCTGTATAGCAATCAGCCCCAGCATTTT
clone_size: -
d_call: -
j_call: TRBJ1-5
v_call: TRBV23-1

cdr3_aa: CASSSWGENTEAFF
cdr3_nt: TGTGCCAGCAGCTCATGGGGGGAGAACACTGAAGCTTTCTTT
clone_size: -
d_call: -
j_call: TRBJ1-1
v_call: TRBV28

cdr3_aa: CASSPRGTPLSGANVLTF
cdr3_nt: TGTGCCAGCAGCCCCCGGGGGACTCCCCTCTCTGGGGCCAACGTCCTGACTTTC
clone_size: -
d_call: -
j_call: TRBJ2-6
v_call: TRBV7-2

cdr3_aa: CASSQGGSSYNSPLHF
cdr3_nt: TGTGCCAGCAGCCAAGGTGGGAGCTCCTATAATTCACCCCTCCACTTT
clone_size: once
d_call: -
j_call: TRBJ1-6
v_call: TRBV11-3

cdr3_aa: CASSQSGGSYEQYF
cdr3_nt: TGCGCCAGCAGTCAATCCGGGGGCTCCTACGAGCAGTACTTC
clone_size: -
d_call: -
j_call: TRBJ2-7
v_call: TRBV23-1

cdr3_aa: CATTGFTEAFF
cdr3_nt: TGTGCCACTACAGGCTTCACTGAAGCTTTCTTT
clone_size: -
d_call: -
j_call: TRBJ1-1
v_call: TRBV28

cdr3_aa: CASSQGQSREQYF
cdr3_nt: TGTGCCAGCAGTCAAGGACAGTCTAGGGAGCAGTACTTC
clone_size: -
d_call: -
j_call: TRBJ2-7
v_call: TRBV2

cdr3_aa: CASSSHRGGYTF
cdr3_nt: TGTGCCAGCAGCTCCCACAGGGGTGGCTACACCTTC
clone_size: few
d_call: TRBD1
j_call: TRBJ1-2
v_call: TRBV5-6

cdr3_aa: CASSESRRVNQPQHF
cdr3_nt: TGCGCCAGCAGTGAGTCACGACGGGTGAATCAGCCCCAGCATTTT
clone_size: -
d_call: -
j_call: TRBJ1-5
v_call: TRBV10-1

cdr3_aa: CASSFSGTSPQYEQYF
cdr3_nt: TGCGCCAGCAGTTTCTCCGGGACTAGCCCCCAATACGAGCAGTACTTC
clone_size: -
d_call: TRBD2
j_call: TRBJ2-7
v_call: TRBV5-1

cdr3_aa: CASSPMGQGLYEQYF
cdr3_nt: TGTGCCAGCAGCCCTATGGGACAGGGACTCTACGAGCAGTACTTC
clone_size: -
d_call: TRBD1
j_call: TRBJ2-7
v_call: TRBV7-9

cdr3_aa: CASSEYTSRQKYTQYF
cdr3_nt: TGTGCCAGCAGTGAATATACGAGTCGACAGAAGTATACGCAGTATTTT
clone_size: -
d_call: -
j_call: TRBJ2-3
v_call: TRBV25-1

cdr3_aa: CASSIGRSEAFF
cdr3_nt: TGTGCCAGTAGTATAGGTCGAAGCGAAGCTTTCTTT
clone_size: -
d_call: -
j_call: TRBJ1-1
v_call: TRBV19

cdr3_aa: CASSLVAGTYYEQYF
cdr3_nt: TGTGCCAGCAGCTTAGTAGCGGGGACCTACTACGAGCAGTACTTC
clone_size: few
d_call: TRBD2
j_call: TRBJ2-7
v_call: TRBV7-8

cdr3_aa: CASSLGGRIGGQSSYEQYF
cdr3_nt: TGTGCCAGCAGCTTGGGCGGTCGGATAGGGGGTCAGAGCTCCTACGAGCAGTACTTC
clone_size: -
d_call: -
j_call: TRBJ2-7
v_call: TRBV5-4